Listed below are T cell receptor beta chains from one sample, sequenced in a study of blood T cell repertoires in COVID-19. Generated by immunoSEQ multiplex PCR, the TCRdb table keeps only in-frame clones and is missing some. The table lists some 250,000 clones, roughly nine tenths of them singletons. The source material was PBMCs or T cells enriched from blood (not recorded which). These receptors were collected from a human donor in a cohort exposed to, infected with or recovered from COVID-19 (not recorded which). The donor label of this sample is uncertain. Each CDR3 is given with its conserved first and last residue. A D gene is named only where the DNA matches it firmly. The size entry is marked missing in some rows and otherwise reads once, few, many or a size class.

abundance	d_gene	v_gene	j_gene	CDR3nt	CDR3aa
once	NA	TRBV7-9	TRBJ2-4	TGTGCCAGCAGCTTGTCCCCGGACTTAGCCAAAAACATTCAGTACTTC	CASSLSPDLAKNIQYF
NA	NA	TRBV10-3	TRBJ2-5	TGTGCCATCAGTGAATCCAGGGCGAAGAGGAAGACTCAAGAGACCCAGTACTTC	CAISESRAKRKTQETQYF
NA	TRBD1	TRBV5-8	TRBJ1-2	TGTGCCAGCAGCTCCTACCTGACAGGGACCTATGGCTACACCTTC	CASSSYLTGTYGYTF
NA	NA	TRBV5-6	TRBJ1-5	TGTGCCAGCAGCTACGGACCAGGCAGGGATCAGCCCCAGCATTTT	CASSYGPGRDQPQHF
NA	NA	TRBV4-2	TRBJ2-5	TGTGCCAGCAGCTCGGCCGGGACTTTAGAGGGGGCGGGGGAGACCCAGTACTTC	CASSSAGTLEGAGETQYF
NA	NA	TRBV30	TRBJ1-3	TGTGCCTGGAGTGTAGACACCGGAAACACCATATATTTT	CAWSVDTGNTIYF
NA	NA	TRBV12-3/TRBV12-4	TRBJ1-2	TGTGCCAGCAGTTTACAGGTCACCTATGGCTACACCTTC	CASSLQVTYGYTF
NA	TRBD1	TRBV11-2	TRBJ2-1	TGTGCCAGCAGCTTCCGAGACAGGGGGCTAGACGTAGAGCAGTTCTTC	CASSFRDRGLDVEQFF
NA	NA	TRBV9	TRBJ2-3	TGTGCCAGCAGCGTAGGTGGTCGTCGCGCGGGGAACACAGATACGCAGTATTTT	CASSVGGRRAGNTDTQYF
NA	NA	TRBV24-1	TRBJ2-2	TGTGCCACCAGTGAGGGGGGAGGACTCAACACCGGGGAGCTGTTTTTT	CATSEGGGLNTGELFF
NA	NA	TRBV28	TRBJ2-7	TGTGCCAGCAGCGGACAGGACTACTCCTACGAGCAGTACTTC	CASSGQDYSYEQYF
NA	TRBD1	TRBV25-1	TRBJ1-4	TGTGCCAGCAGTGATTACGACAGGGGGCGCGGTGAAAAACTGTTTTTT	CASSDYDRGRGEKLFF
NA	NA	TRBV25-1	TRBJ2-7	TGTGCCAGCAGTGAACAGGGCGGATCCTACGAGCAGTACTTC	CASSEQGGSYEQYF
NA	NA	TRBV19	TRBJ2-2	TGTGCCAGTAGTATAGACCCCTATAACACCGGGGAGCTGTTTTTT	CASSIDPYNTGELFF
NA	TRBD2	TRBV7-3	TRBJ2-1	TGTGCCAGCAGACCGGCGGGGGAGGTTATTTACAATGAGCAGTTCTTC	CASRPAGEVIYNEQFF
once	NA	TRBV19	TRBJ1-5	TGTGCCAGTAGCCAAGCCAACAGGGGCAATCAGCCCCAGCATTTT	CASSQANRGNQPQHF
NA	NA	TRBV9	TRBJ2-1	TGTGCCAGCAGCGTAGCTGTGGGGCGTTACAATGAGCAGTTCTTC	CASSVAVGRYNEQFF
NA	TRBD2	TRBV9	TRBJ2-5	TGTGCCAGCAGCACCAGCGGGGTGGAGACCCAGTACTTC	CASSTSGVETQYF
NA	NA	TRBV7-3	TRBJ1-1	TGTGCCAGCAGCTTAACGACGGGAGGGAAGGACACTGAAGCTTTCTTT	CASSLTTGGKDTEAFF
NA	TRBD1	TRBV27	TRBJ1-1	TGTGCCACCGGGACAGGGAACACTGAAGCTTTCTTT	CATGTGNTEAFF
NA	TRBD1	TRBV4-1	TRBJ2-3	TGCGCCAGCAGCCAACCACAGGGGACAGATACGCAGTATTTT	CASSQPQGTDTQYF
NA	NA	TRBV5-6	TRBJ2-7	TGTGCCAGCAGCAGCGTGGACATTATGTCCTACGAGCAGTACTTC	CASSSVDIMSYEQYF
NA	TRBD2	TRBV29-1	TRBJ2-3	TGCAGCGTTGTACGGGCGGGGGGGATCACAGATACGCAGTATTTT	CSVVRAGGITDTQYF
NA	TRBD1	TRBV6-2/TRBV6-3	TRBJ1-2	TGTGCCAGCAGTTATTCGAAATCCGACAGGGGGCTTTTGTATGGCTACACCTTC	CASSYSKSDRGLLYGYTF
NA	NA	TRBV5-1	TRBJ2-3	TGCGCCAGCAGCTCCAGCCTAGCTCTCATCGCAGATACGCAGTATTTT	CASSSSLALIADTQYF
NA	NA	TRBV18	TRBJ2-2	TGTGCCAGCTCCGAACCAGGGTTCAGTGCCGGGGAGCTGTTTTTT	CASSEPGFSAGELFF
NA	TRBD2	TRBV19	TRBJ2-1	TGTGCCAGTAGTTTCGAGCGGGGGAACAATGAGCAGTTCTTC	CASSFERGNNEQFF